Each of the 17 T cell receptor beta chains below was sequenced from the same sample in a study of blood T cells in healthy people across ages. With a J-beta primer mix and a sample-barcoded 5' primer, a second PCR ran about 7 to 11 cycles. TCRdb independently ran MiXCR on the 5' RACE reads; one entry per CDR3 protein. This repertoire shows about 1.8 million distinct CDR3 sequences, about 50% found once; its top ten account for approximately 2.1%. The sequencing input was blood. The receptors were sampled from a woman aged 40 to 49 in good health.

The V call is TRBV4-1, the J call TRBJ2-3; D unresolved. The V gene's germline CDR1 is MGHRA and CDR2 YSYEKL. This CDR3 spans 13 amino acids. V was trimmed by 0 bases and J by 7 bases, leaving 8 bases between them. The CDR3 sequence is CASSQERVNTQYF. The CDR3 coding sequence is TGCGCCAGCAGCCAAGAAAGGGTAAATACGCAGTATTTT.

V gene TRBV29-1 combines with J gene TRBJ2-3, with 15 bases that match TRBD2. Trimming cost V 3 bases and J 3 bases; bases outside gene matches: 4. The CDR3 has 16 residues. CDR1 is SQVTM and CDR2 is ANQGSEA in the germline V gene. The CDR3 DNA sequence: TGCAGCGTTGAGGGGACTAGCGGGAGGTCGACAGATACGCAGTATTTT. This encodes CSVEGTSGRSTDTQYF.

The chain is built from TRBV7-9 and TRBJ2-7; maybe TRBD2 (6 bases). The CDR3 is made up of 16 amino acids. V shed 3 bases and J shed 0 bases, with 15 bases lying between them. Looked up from germline, CDR1 is SEHNR and CDR2 is FQNEAQ (reference sequence). CDR3 nucleotide sequence: TGTGCCAGCAGCTTTGCGGAGGGACCTCTCTCCTACGAGCAGTACTTC. It is translated as CASSFAEGPLSYEQYF.

There are a few counts of this clonotype. The V and J genes are TRBV20-1 and TRBJ1-2; D might be TRBD1 (6 bases). Per germline, CDR1 DFQATT and CDR2 SNEGSKA (reference sequence). The CDR3 totals 13 residues. V lost 0 bases and J 6 bases, leaving 11 bases between the germline ends. CDR3 loop: CSARDLRTDGYTF. The DNA of the CDR3 is TGCAGTGCTAGAGATCTCCGGACAGATGGCTACACCTTC.

The chain employs TRBV12-3 or TRBV12-4 and TRBJ2-1; 13 positions agree with TRBD2. CDR3 length equals 15 residues. The V segment lost 3 bases and the J segment 9 bases; nucleotides outside the gene matches: 5. CDR3 residues: CASSFMTSGGSEQFF. In DNA, the CDR3 is TGTGCCAGCAGTTTTATGACTAGCGGGGGGAGTGAGCAGTTCTTC.

The table lists this clonotype with many counts. The chain carries TRBV27 and TRBJ2-1; unclear D gene. CDR1 MNHEY and CDR2 SMNVEV come from the germline V gene (reference sequence). The length of the CDR3 is 14 residues. The V and J ends lost 5 bases and 0 bases respectively, with 8 bases between them. CDR3 coding DNA: TGTGCCAGCAGTCCTTTTCCCTCCTACAATGAGCAGTTCTTC. Its translation is CASSPFPSYNEQFF.

This clonotype was seen only a few times. The chain is built from TRBV28 and TRBJ2-7; a possible D gene is TRBD2 (6 bases). The CDR3 is 15 residues long. Germline lookup yields CDR1 MDHEN and CDR2 SYDVKM. The germline V and J ends were trimmed by 5 bases and 0 bases, with 14 bases remaining between them. The CDR3 is CASSRRSGYSYEQYF. The CDR3, as DNA: TGTGCCAGCAGTCGAAGGAGCGGGTACTCCTACGAGCAGTACTTC. The variable domain in full, completed from reference TRBV28 and TRBJ2-7, reads DVKVTQSSRYLVKRTGEKVFLECVQDMDHENMFWYRQDPGLGLRLIYFSYDVKMKEKGDIPEGYSVSREKKERFSLILESASTNQTSMYLCASSRRSGYSYEQYFGPGTRLTVT.

This clonotype appeared a few times. CDR3 coding DNA: TGTGCCAGCAGGTCGGGCGGGGGAGGCACAGATACGCAGTATTTT. This gives the protein CASRSGGGGTDTQYF. V is TRBV2 and J is TRBJ2-3, with 7 bases fitting TRBD2. CDR3 length equals 15 residues. V shed 6 bases, J shed 1 base, and the junction held 7 bases outside the gene matches. Germline V gene lookup returns CDR1 SNHLY and CDR2 FYNNEI.

This clonotype was detected only a few times. The rearrangement joins TRBV4-2 to TRBJ2-5, with 10 nucleotides matching TRBD2. V gave up 0 bases and J gave up 5 bases; unmatched junction bases: 9. This CDR3 is built from 17 residues. The germline gives CDR1 LGHNA, CDR2 YNFKEQ. The chain's CDR3 is CASSQDTSGGAAETQYF. The DNA of the CDR3 is TGTGCCAGCAGCCAAGATACAAGCGGGGGGGCCGCGGAGACCCAGTACTTC.

V is TRBV5-1 and J is TRBJ1-2; tentative D call: TRBD1 (6 bases). Germline V gene data show CDR1 as SGHRS and CDR2 as YFSETQ. Trimming pared 4 bases from V and 6 bases from J, leaving 13 bases between. This CDR3 is built from 13 residues. CDR3 DNA: TGCGCCAGCAGCGGGACAAATATCAATGGCTACACCTTC. It specifies CASSGTNINGYTF.

The chain links TRBV24-1 to TRBJ2-7; D uncertain. The CDR3 spans 14 residues. The germline V gene encodes CDR1 KGHDR and CDR2 SFDVKD. Trimming removed 4 bases from V and 2 bases from J, with 11 bases in between. The CDR3 DNA sequence: TGTGCCACCAGTGACAGGACGAGAACCTACGAGCAGTACTTC. This encodes CATSDRTRTYEQYF.

This clonotype was detected only once. The CDR3 DNA is TGTGCCAGCACAGGCGGGCGGAAAGAGACCCAGTACTTC. Its protein product is CASTGGRKETQYF. This sequence joins TRBV6-5 and TRBJ2-7, with D possibly being TRBD2 (5 bases). The tail of the sequence fits TRBJ2-5 better, so the J call may be wrong. The V gene's germline CDR1 is MNHEY and CDR2 SVGAGI. The CDR3 has 13 residues.

This clonotype was seen a handful of times. The J gene is TRBJ2-3, the V gene TRBV7-2, with TRBD2 matching over 14 bases. V was clipped by 5 bases and J by 4 bases; unmatched bases: 11. The CDR3 is 18 residues long. CDR1 SGHTA and CDR2 FQGNSA come from the germline V gene. In nucleotides, the CDR3 is TGTGCCAGCAGCCGGTCGACTAGCGGGGGGGCGTTTCCAGATACGCAGTATTTT. Amino acid sequence: CASSRSTSGGAFPDTQYF.

The rearrangement joins TRBV2 to TRBJ2-5, with D possibly being TRBD2 (6 bases). CDR1 is SNHLY and CDR2 is FYNNEI in the germline V gene. Trimming left V 10 bases short and J 3 bases short, with 12 bases between. CDR3 length equals 12 residues. The CDR3, as DNA: TGTGCCAACTCGCGGAGGGAAGAGACCCAGTACTTC. This sequence encodes CANSRREETQYF.

Only a few counts were recorded for this clonotype. CDR3 sequence reads: CASSPRDRIYEQYF. The CDR3 DNA is TGTGCCAGCAGCCCCCGGGACAGGATCTACGAGCAGTACTTC. The gene calls are TRBV14 and TRBJ2-7; TRBD1 aligns across 8 bases. Trimming at V came to 4 bases and at J to 3 bases, leaving 5 bases not matched to a gene. This CDR3 region has 14 residues. Germline V gene lookup returns CDR1 SGHDN and CDR2 FVKESK. Full variable domain (missing parts from reference TRBV14 and TRBJ2-7): EAGVTQFPSHSVIEKGQTVTLRCDPISGHDNLYWYRRVMGKEIKFLLHFVKESKQDESGMPNNRFLAERTGGTYSTLKVQPAELEDSGVYFCASSPRDRIYEQYFGPGTRLTVT.

The V call is TRBV20-1, the J call TRBJ2-5; TRBD1 agrees at 11 bases. Unmatched junction bases numbered 10, after V lost 5 bases and J lost 2 bases. The CDR3 has 16 amino acids. Germline CDR1 and CDR2: DFQATT and SNEGSKA (reference sequence). The CDR3 nucleotides are TGCAGTGCTGGACCCGGACAGGGGGCCTGGCAAGAGACCCAGTACTTC. It specifies CSAGPGQGAWQETQYF.

This clonotype has more than one count but fewer than ten. The CDR3 sequence is CASRPRVKQFF. As DNA, the CDR3 is TGTGCCAGCAGACCTCGGGTTAAGCAGTTCTTC. This rearrangement joins TRBV6-1 to TRBJ2-1; no clear D gene. V lost 6 bases and J lost 11, with 11 bases in between. CDR1 and CDR2 from the germline V gene are MNHNS and SASEGT. This CDR3 is 11 amino acids long.